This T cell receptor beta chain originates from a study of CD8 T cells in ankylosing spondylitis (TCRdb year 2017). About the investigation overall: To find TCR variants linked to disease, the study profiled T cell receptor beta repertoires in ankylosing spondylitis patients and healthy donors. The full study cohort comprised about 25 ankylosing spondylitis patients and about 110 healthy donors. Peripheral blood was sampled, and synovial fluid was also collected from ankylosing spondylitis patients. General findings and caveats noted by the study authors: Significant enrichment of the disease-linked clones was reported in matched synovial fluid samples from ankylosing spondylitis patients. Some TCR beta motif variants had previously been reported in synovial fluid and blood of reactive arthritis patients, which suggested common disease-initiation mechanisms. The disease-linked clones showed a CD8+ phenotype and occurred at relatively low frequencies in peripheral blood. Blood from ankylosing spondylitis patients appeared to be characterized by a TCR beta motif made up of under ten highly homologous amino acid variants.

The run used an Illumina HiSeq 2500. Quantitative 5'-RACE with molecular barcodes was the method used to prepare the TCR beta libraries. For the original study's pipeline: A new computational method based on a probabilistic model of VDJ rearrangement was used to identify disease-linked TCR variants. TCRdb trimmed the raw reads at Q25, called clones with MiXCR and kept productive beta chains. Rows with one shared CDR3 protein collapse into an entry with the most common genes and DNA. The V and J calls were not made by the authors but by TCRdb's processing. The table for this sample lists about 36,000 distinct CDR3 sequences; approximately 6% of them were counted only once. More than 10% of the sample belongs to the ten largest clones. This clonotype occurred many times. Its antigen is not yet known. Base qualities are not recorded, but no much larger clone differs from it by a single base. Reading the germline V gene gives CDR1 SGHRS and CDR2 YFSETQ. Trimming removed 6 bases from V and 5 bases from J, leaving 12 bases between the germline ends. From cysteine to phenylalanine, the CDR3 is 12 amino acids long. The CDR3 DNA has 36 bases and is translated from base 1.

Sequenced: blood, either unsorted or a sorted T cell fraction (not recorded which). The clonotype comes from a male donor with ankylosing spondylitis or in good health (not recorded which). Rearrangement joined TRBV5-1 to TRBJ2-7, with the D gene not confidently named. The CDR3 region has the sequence CASNDNDHEQYF. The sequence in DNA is TGCGCCAGCAACGATAACGACCACGAGCAGTACTTC.